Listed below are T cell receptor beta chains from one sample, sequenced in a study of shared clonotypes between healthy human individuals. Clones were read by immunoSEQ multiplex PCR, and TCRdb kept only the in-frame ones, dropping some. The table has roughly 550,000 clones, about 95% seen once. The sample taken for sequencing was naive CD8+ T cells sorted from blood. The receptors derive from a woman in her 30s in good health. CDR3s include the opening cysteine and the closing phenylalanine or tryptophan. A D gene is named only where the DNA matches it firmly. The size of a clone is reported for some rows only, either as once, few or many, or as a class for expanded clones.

CDR3: CASSLYGGPYEQYF
DNA: TGTGCCAGCAGCTTATACGGGGGACCCTACGAGCAGTACTTC
length: 14
J: TRBJ2-7
D: .
size: .
V: TRBV7-9

CDR3: CASFEWDSTGELFF
DNA: TGTGCCAGCTTTGAATGGGACTCAACCGGGGAGCTGTTTTTT
length: 14
J: TRBJ2-2
D: .
size: .
V: TRBV2

CDR3: CASRTSETYNEQFF
DNA: TGTGCCAGCAGGACTAGCGAAACCTACAATGAGCAGTTCTTC
length: 14
J: TRBJ2-1
D: TRBD2
size: .
V: TRBV7-9

CDR3: CASSKIPLPSGRTYEQYF
DNA: TGTGCCAGCAGCAAAATCCCCCTCCCTAGCGGGAGGACGTACGAGCAGTACTTC
length: 18
J: TRBJ2-7
D: .
size: once
V: TRBV21-1

CDR3: CASERRGSAFF
DNA: TGTGCCAGTGAGCGGCGGGGCTCAGCTTTCTTT
length: 11
J: TRBJ1-1
D: .
size: .
V: TRBV25-1

CDR3: CASSERELAAYEQYF
DNA: TGTGCCAGCAGTGAACGGGAACTAGCGGCCTACGAGCAGTACTTC
length: 15
J: TRBJ2-7
D: TRBD2
size: .
V: TRBV6-1

CDR3: CASSVEATGIGEKLFF
DNA: TGTGCCAGCAGCGTAGAGGCCACGGGGATAGGTGAAAAACTGTTTTTT
length: 16
J: TRBJ1-4
D: .
size: .
V: TRBV9

CDR3: CASSIVDILQPQHF
DNA: TGTGCCAGTAGTATTGTAGACATCTTACAGCCCCAGCATTTT
length: 14
J: TRBJ1-5
D: .
size: .
V: TRBV19

CDR3: CASSHPGNQPQHF
DNA: TGTGCCAGCAGCCACCCGGGGAATCAGCCCCAGCATTTT
length: 13
J: TRBJ1-5
D: .
size: .
V: TRBV6-6

CDR3: CASGLFGTDTQYF
DNA: TGTGCTAGTGGTTTGTTCGGCACAGATACGCAGTATTTT
length: 13
J: TRBJ2-3
D: .
size: once
V: TRBV12-5

CDR3: CASSLGTGGNNEQFF
DNA: TGTGCCAGCAGTTTAGGGACAGGGGGAAACAATGAGCAGTTCTTC
length: 15
J: TRBJ2-1
D: TRBD1
size: .
V: TRBV27

CDR3: CASKGGEGEQYF
DNA: TGTGCCAGCAAAGGGGGCGAAGGGGAGCAGTACTTC
length: 12
J: TRBJ2-7
D: TRBD1
size: .
V: TRBV2

CDR3: CASSFPAGGSYNEQFF
DNA: TGTGCCAGCAGTTTTCCGGCGGGAGGGTCCTACAATGAGCAGTTCTTC
length: 16
J: TRBJ2-1
D: TRBD2
size: .
V: TRBV28

CDR3: CASSGYDRGPNYGYTF
DNA: TGTGCCAGCAGTGGATATGACAGGGGACCTAACTATGGCTACACCTTC
length: 16
J: TRBJ1-2
D: TRBD1
size: once
V: TRBV6-1

CDR3: CASSAGQGHGYTF
DNA: TGTGCCAGCAGTGCAGGGCAGGGCCATGGCTACACCTTC
length: 13
J: TRBJ1-2
D: .
size: .
V: TRBV6-4

CDR3: CASSYLAGEGNEQFF
DNA: TGTGCCAGCAGTTACCTAGCGGGAGAGGGGAATGAGCAGTTCTTC
length: 15
J: TRBJ2-1
D: TRBD2
size: .
V: TRBV6-5

CDR3: CAMGRQGPQETQYF
DNA: TGTGCCATGGGGCGACAGGGACCCCAAGAGACCCAGTACTTC
length: 14
J: TRBJ2-5
D: TRBD1
size: .
V: TRBV28